Shown below are 6 T cell receptor beta chains from a single sample sequenced in a study of cytomegalovirus exposure and HLA in healthy donors. The PCR employed 60 Vbeta primers together with 13 Jbeta primers. Repertoires were generated with immunoSEQ multiplex PCR, while TCRdb's copy carries only in-frame clones and drops some. The sample includes 150,000 to 200,000 clones, roughly 83% seen only once; the top ten take approximately 1.4%. Sequencing input: PBMCs. All receptors come from a woman in her fifties or sixties in good health and CMV-seronegative.

A remark on this clone: This specimen includes other DNA sequences encoding the same CDR3. The genes are TRBV5-1 and TRBJ1-1; D ambiguous. Trimming took off 0 bases at V and 1 base at J, with 7 bases between the two ends. The germline V gene has CDR1 SGHRS and CDR2 YFSETQ. The CDR3 is 14 residues long. Written as DNA, the CDR3 is TGCGCCAGCAGCTTGGGGGCCGGGAACACTGAAGCTTTCTTT. This encodes CASSLGAGNTEAFF.

The chain links TRBV5-1 to TRBJ2-1; 11 bases align to TRBD1. With V trimmed by 7 bases and J by 4 bases, 7 bases remained unmatched. Germline V gives CDR1 SGHRS, CDR2 YFSETQ. The CDR3 length is 15 residues. The CDR3 DNA is TGCGCCAGCGCCCGGACAGGGGGCTTTTACAATGAGCAGTTCTTC. This codes for CASARTGGFYNEQFF. The complete variable domain, with remaining parts taken from reference TRBV5-1 and TRBJ2-1, reads KAGVTQTPRYLIKTRGQQVTLSCSPISGHRSVSWYQQTPGQGLQFLFEYFSETQRNKGNFPGRFSGRQFSNSRSEMNVSTLELGDSALYLCASARTGGFYNEQFFGPGTRLTVL.

V and J are TRBV19 and TRBJ1-5; 7 nucleotides match TRBD1. CDR1 is LNHDA, CDR2 SQIVND, per germline (reference sequence). This CDR3 region has 12 residues. With V trimmed by 8 bases and J by 2 bases, 0 bases remained unmatched. CDR3 nucleotides: TGTGCCAGTGACAGGGGCAATCAGCCCCAGCATTTT. Its protein product is CASDRGNQPQHF.

This chain connects TRBV5-1 to TRBJ2-7, with a tentative D call TRBD2 (5 bases). V lost 0 bases to trimming and J lost 3 bases, with 16 bases between them. The V gene's germline CDR1 is SGHRS and CDR2 YFSETQ. This CDR3 has 16 amino acids. As DNA, the CDR3 is TGCGCCAGCAGCTTGGCCTCGGGGAGCAGGAACTACGAGCAGTACTTC. Amino acids: CASSLASGSRNYEQYF.

V gene TRBV7-6 combines with J gene TRBJ2-1; D is uncertain. V lost 3 bases to trimming and J lost 0 bases, with 6 bases between them. The germline V gene has CDR1 SGHVS and CDR2 FNYEAQ. The CDR3 consists of 14 residues. This CDR3 reads CASSLGSSYNEQFF. DNA for the CDR3: TGTGCCAGCAGCTTGGGCAGCTCCTACAATGAGCAGTTCTTC.

The chain combines TRBV2 with TRBJ2-2; TRBD2 matches 10 bases. The V and J ends lost 4 bases and 2 bases, in that order; junction bases with no gene match: 4. The CDR3 extends over 16 amino acids. CDR1 is SNHLY, CDR2 FYNNEI, per germline. CDR3 bases: TGTGCCAGCAGTGTCGCTAGCGGGGGAAACACCGGGGAGCTGTTTTTT. Its protein product is CASSVASGGNTGELFF. The variable domain in full, completed from reference TRBV2 and TRBJ2-2, reads EPEVTQTPSHQVTQMGQEVILRCVPISNHLYFYWYRQILGQKVEFLVSFYNNEISEKSEIFDDQFSVERPDGSNFTLKIRSTKLEDSAMYFCASSVASGGNTGELFFGEGSRLTVL.